The clone carrying this TCR beta chain was found many times. The read terminates 3 residues ahead of where the CDR3 ends, so the germline J gene completes it. This entry comes from a study of T cell clonality in common variable immunodeficiency. Some clones are missing from TCRdb's copy, which holds only in-frame ones; the method was immunoSEQ multiplex PCR. The sample contains 52,000 or so clones, none of them singletons. Germline lookup yields CDR1 SEHNR and CDR2 FQNEAQ (reference sequence). The CDR3 loop spans 13 amino acids. Trimming took off 5 bases at V and 3 bases at J, with 10 bases between the two ends.

The source is a person between 18 and 75 years old in good health. The sample comprised peripheral blood mononuclear cells. The chain is built from TRBV7-9 and TRBJ1-2; perhaps TRBD1 as D (5 bases). The CDR3 sequence is CASSPTGYYGYTF. Partial CDR3 DNA: TGTGCCAGCAGCCCAACAGGATACTATGGC.